This T cell receptor beta chain stems from a study of molecular identifiers for immune sequencing clone quantification. MiXCR, run by TCRdb on the PCR reads, gives a single entry per CDR3 protein. The profile shows about half a million distinct CDR3 sequences, roughly a fifth of them singletons. Concerning this clonotype itself: This CDR3 is missing its conserved last phenylalanine or tryptophan, likely due to a read error.

Sorting isolated naive CD8 T cells as CD8+CD4-CCR7+CD45RA+ events. Germline values: CDR1 LNHDA, CDR2 SQIVND (reference sequence). V shed 5 bases and J shed 3 bases, with 11 bases lying between them. The CDR3 covers 13 residues. The source of this sequence is a human donor in good health. Some libraries in this study had Jurkat cell RNA spiked in. The sample comprised naive CD8+ T cells from blood, with Jurkat cell RNA spiked in. Stated subset: FACS-sorted CD8+CD4-CCR7+CD45RA+ naive T cells. The rearrangement uses TRBV19 and TRBJ2-7; no reliable D call. The CDR3 sequence is CASSPGPNYEQYL. CDR3 in DNA: TGTGCCAGTAGTCCAGGTCCGAACTACGAGCAGTACCTC.